Listed here is a single T cell receptor (beta chain). The sample is drawn from a study of human T cells and chemical hapten exposure. On the study more broadly: Each patient's scalp received weekly diphenylcyclopropenone throughout the approximately 22-week study. Variation in per-sample TCR yields came mainly from small pooled library volume differences.

Time point in this sample: patch test 2, 6 weeks after DPC sensitization. Noted treatment: therapeutic diphenylcyclopropenone sensitization with weekly scalp DPC. MiXCR, applied by TCRdb to the RACE reads, yields one record per CDR3 protein. Among more than 110,000 distinct CDR3 sequences, around 11% were seen once, and the ten largest hold around 1.4%. The input for sequencing was whole blood, taken in connection with sensitization to the hapten diphenylcyclopropenone (DPC). The source is a woman in her forties or fifties with alopecia areata. Some clones in this sample may be carry-over from other donors' samples.

CDR3 in amino acids: CASSQVLYEQYF. In DNA form, the CDR3 reads TGTGCCAGCAGCCAAGTGCTGTACGAGCAGTACTTC. The chain uses TRBV14 and TRBJ2-7; D unclear. The CDR3 is 12 residues long. V was pared by 1 base and J by 4 bases, with 5 bases between. Per the germline V gene, CDR1 is SGHDN and CDR2 is FVKESK.